This T cell receptor (beta chain) was found in a study of shared clonotypes between healthy human individuals. Terminally differentiated effector memory CD45RA+ cells were excluded from the naive CD8 cells, which were CD45RO-negative and positively selected for CCR7. This table comes from immunoSEQ multiplex PCR, and its TCRdb copy is limited to in-frame clones, with some not included. Among around 2,000,000 clones, less than 95% were seen once, and the ten largest hold 0.9% to 1.5%. V lost 4 bases to trimming and J lost 3 bases, with 7 bases between them. The CDR3 covers 13 residues. CDR1 and CDR2 (germline): LNHDA, SQIVND (reference sequence).

V usage is TRBV19 and J usage is TRBJ1-5, with D tentatively TRBD1 (6 bases). The sequenced sample was naive CD8+ T cells sorted from blood. This TCR came from a man younger than 30 in good health. CDR3 in DNA: TGTGCCAGTAGTAACAGGGCCAATCAGCCCCAGCATTTT. Translating gives CASSNRANQPQHF. Using reference TRBV19 and TRBJ1-5 for the parts outside the CDR3, the full variable domain is DGGITQSPKYLFRKEGQNVTLSCEQNLNHDAMYWYRQDPGQGLRLIYYSQIVNDFQKGDIAEGYSVSREKKESFPLTVTSAQKNPTAFYLCASSNRANQPQHFGDGTRLSIL.